These 10 T cell receptor beta chains were all obtained from the same sample, sequenced in a study of shared clonotypes between healthy human individuals. TCRdb keeps only in-frame clones here, not all; method: immunoSEQ multiplex PCR. This table holds roughly 500,000 clones, more than 65% found once. Sequences were obtained from PBMCs. These receptors were collected from a woman between 40 and 55 years old in good health. Some clones in this sample may be carry-over from other donors' samples.

V is TRBV4-1 and J is TRBJ2-7; TRBD2 matches at 7 bases. Germline lookup yields CDR1 MGHRA and CDR2 YSYEKL. There are 14 residues in the CDR3. The trim removed 1 base at V and 6 bases at J, leaving 6 bases unmatched. In DNA, the CDR3 is TGCGCCAGCAGCCAAGCCTGGGGGGGAGTCGAGCAGTACTTC. Translated: CASSQAWGGVEQYF.

On this clone itself: A far larger clone is just one base off, so this is likely a read error. V and J are TRBV5-6 and TRBJ2-1, with D perhaps matching TRBD1 (5 bases). The CDR3 is 15 residues long. Germline CDR1 reads SGHDT; CDR2 reads YYEEEE. The CDR3: CAGSLLLTARDEQFF. The CDR3 nucleotides read TGTGCCGGCAGCTTATTGCTGACAGCCAGGGATGAGCAGTTCTTC.

This clone was observed a handful of times. The chain couples TRBV11-2 to TRBJ1-1, with a tentative D call TRBD1 (5 bases). The V gene's germline CDR1 is SGHAT and CDR2 FQNNGV. The V end lost 5 bases, the J end lost 4 bases, and 14 bases lay between the germline ends. The CDR3 runs to 14 residues. The CDR3 reads CASSRGVYGTEAFF. The CDR3 coding sequence is TGTGCCAGCAGCCGAGGGGTTTACGGCACTGAAGCTTTCTTT.

The V call is TRBV30, the J call TRBJ2-1; 8 bases line up with TRBD1. Germline-derived CDR1 and CDR2 are GTSNPN and SVGIG (reference sequence). Trimming at V came to 6 bases and at J to 12 bases, leaving 4 bases not matched to a gene. This CDR3 contains 10 residues. CDR3 loop: CACRQGSQFF. The CDR3 DNA reads TGTGCCTGTAGACAGGGGTCGCAGTTCTTC.

The chain employs TRBV5-1 and TRBJ2-5, with 7 bases fitting TRBD2. The CDR3 extends over 14 amino acids. V gave up 0 bases and J gave up 5 bases; unmatched junction bases: 4. Germline CDR1 reads SGHRS; CDR2 reads YFSETQ. CDR3 nucleotides: TGCGCCAGCAGCTTGGTAGCGGGCTCCGAGACCCAGTACTTC. Its protein product is CASSLVAGSETQYF.

The chain is built from TRBV5-6 and TRBJ1-2; D gene uncertain. Per the germline V gene, CDR1 is SGHDT and CDR2 is YYEEEE. The CDR3 sequence is 14 residues long. V was trimmed by 0 bases and J by 4 bases, leaving 10 bases between them. CDR3 nucleotides: TGTGCCAGCAGCTTGGGAGAGGCCTTCTATGGCTACACCTTC. Its protein is CASSLGEAFYGYTF.

The sample holds one count of this clone. The chain has TRBV19 and TRBJ2-2; tentative D call: TRBD1 (6 bases). CDR1 and CDR2 (germline): LNHDA, SQIVND (reference sequence). The length of the CDR3 is 14 residues. V gave up 7 bases and J gave up 1 base, with 10 bases separating them. The CDR3 spells CASKAGVNTGELFF. The CDR3, as DNA: TGTGCCAGTAAAGCAGGGGTGAACACCGGGGAGCTGTTTTTT.

This clone was observed a handful of times. One junction end does not reproduce the germline sequence, and a read error may be involved. The V gene is TRBV5-5, the J gene TRBJ2-3, with a tentative D call TRBD1 (6 bases). The CDR3 has 17 residues. Germline CDR1 SGHKS, CDR2 YYEKEE (reference sequence). CDR3 nucleotides: TGTGCCAGCAGCTTTTCCCCCGTGTGGCAGGGGTCAGATGCGCAGTATTTT. Encoded protein: CASSFSPVWQGSDAQYF.

On this clone: Only one base separates this from a far larger clonotype, so it likely reflects a read error. Other DNA sequences in the same sample also yield this CDR3. This sequence joins TRBV15 and TRBJ2-4, with 10 bases lining up with TRBD2. CDR1 is LNHNV, CDR2 YYDKDF, per germline (reference sequence). J lost 12 bases, V lost 4 bases, and 6 bases had no gene match. CDR3 size: 13 residues. As DNA, the CDR3 is TGTGCCACCAGCATCGGGACTAGCGAGCGTCAGTACTTC. Its translation is CATSIGTSERQYF.

CDR3 in DNA: TGTGCCAGCAGTTTATCAGCGGTTTCCTACGAGCAGTACTTC. As protein: CASSLSAVSYEQYF. This chain joins TRBV28 and TRBJ2-7, with TRBD2 as a possible D gene (5 bases). The CDR3 has 14 amino acids. Trimming stripped 1 base from V and 1 base from J, with 8 bases between. In germline, CDR1 is MDHEN, CDR2 SYDVKM. Full variable domain (outside the CDR3, taken from reference TRBV28 and TRBJ2-7): DVKVTQSSRYLVKRTGEKVFLECVQDMDHENMFWYRQDPGLGLRLIYFSYDVKMKEKGDIPEGYSVSREKKERFSLILESASTNQTSMYLCASSLSAVSYEQYFGPGTRLTVT.